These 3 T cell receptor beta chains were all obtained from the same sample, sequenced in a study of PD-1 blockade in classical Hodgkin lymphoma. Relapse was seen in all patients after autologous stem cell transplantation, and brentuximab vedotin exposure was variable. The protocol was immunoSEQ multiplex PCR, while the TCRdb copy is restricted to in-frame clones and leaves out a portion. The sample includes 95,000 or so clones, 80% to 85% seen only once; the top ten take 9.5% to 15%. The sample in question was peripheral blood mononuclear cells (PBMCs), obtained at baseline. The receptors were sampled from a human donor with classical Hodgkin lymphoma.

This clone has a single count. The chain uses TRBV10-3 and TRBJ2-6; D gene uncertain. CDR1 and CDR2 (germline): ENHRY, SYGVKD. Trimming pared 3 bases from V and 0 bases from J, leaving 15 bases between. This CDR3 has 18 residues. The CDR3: CAISEWEATNSGANVLTF. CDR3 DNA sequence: TGTGCCATCAGTGAATGGGAAGCGACCAACTCTGGGGCCAACGTCCTGACTTTC.

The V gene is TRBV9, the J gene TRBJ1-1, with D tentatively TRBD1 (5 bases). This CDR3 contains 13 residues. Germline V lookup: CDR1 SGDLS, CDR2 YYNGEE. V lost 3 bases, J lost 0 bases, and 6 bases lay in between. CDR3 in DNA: TGTGCCAGCAGCGCCAGGGTGAACACTGAAGCTTTCTTT. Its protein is CASSARVNTEAFF.

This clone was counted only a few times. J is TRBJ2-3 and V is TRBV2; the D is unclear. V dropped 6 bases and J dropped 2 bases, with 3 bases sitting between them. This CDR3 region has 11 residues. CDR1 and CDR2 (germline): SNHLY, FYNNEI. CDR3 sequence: CASSNTDTQYF. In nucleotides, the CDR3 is TGTGCCAGCAGCAACACAGATACGCAGTATTTT.